The rows below give T cell receptor beta chains drawn from one sample of a study of T cells in localized non-small cell lung cancer. The data were produced by immunoSEQ multiplex PCR, yet TCRdb's version contains in-frame clones alone and is incomplete. The sample lists thousands of clones, roughly a quarter seen once, with under 15% in the top ten. Sequences were derived from normal lung tissue next to the tumor, sampled before any cancer treatment. The receptor set was obtained from a male donor older than 55 with stage II lung adenocarcinoma. The CDR3 runs from the conserved cysteine through the conserved F or W. Fields, in order: CDR3 length, D gene, J gene, V gene, clone size, CDR3 protein, CDR3 DNA. The D gene is left open where the match is weak. Some rows mark clone size as missing; the rest say once, few, many or name a class of expanded clone.

>14|-|TRBJ1-1|TRBV15|-
CATSSEFMNTEAFF
TGTGCCACCAGCAGCGAATTTATGAACACTGAAGCTTTCTTT
>16|TRBD2|TRBJ2-3|TRBV9|few
CASSGGLAGVLDTQYF
TGTGCCAGCAGCGGGGGACTAGCGGGAGTATTAGATACGCAGTATTTT
>15|-|TRBJ2-3|TRBV9|medium-sized
CASSVAGRGTDTQYF
TGTGCCAGCAGCGTAGCTGGGCGGGGCACAGATACGCAGTATTTT
>17|TRBD2|TRBJ2-7|TRBV6-8|few
CASSYRPSGRGSYEQYF
TGTGCCAGCAGTTACCGTCCTAGCGGGAGGGGCTCCTACGAGCAGTACTTC
>15|-|TRBJ1-2|TRBV9|few
CASSEYADRLYGYTF
TGTGCCAGCAGTGAATACGCCGACAGACTCTATGGCTACACCTTC
>14|TRBD1|TRBJ1-4|TRBV29-1|once
CSVPGGATNEKLFF
TGCAGCGTTCCAGGGGGCGCAACTAATGAAAAACTGTTTTTT
>15|-|TRBJ1-4|TRBV4-1|medium-sized
CASSQDPGAREKLFF
TGCGCCAGCAGCCAAGATCCGGGGGCGCGGGAAAAACTGTTTTTT
>15|TRBD1|TRBJ1-6|TRBV10-2|-
CASTSRDRVASPLHF
TGCGCCAGCACTAGCCGGGACAGGGTCGCGTCACCCCTCCACTTT
>17|-|TRBJ1-1|TRBV7-6|-
CASSLGRGPPLNTEAFF
TGTGCCAGCAGCTTGGGCAGGGGTCCACCCTTGAACACTGAAGCTTTCTTT
>14|TRBD1|TRBJ1-1|TRBV11-3|-
CASSLTGRGSEAFF
TGTGCCAGCAGCTTAACGGGCAGGGGGAGTGAAGCTTTCTTT
>13|-|TRBJ1-1|TRBV7-2|-
CASSLAIPSEAFF
TGTGCCAGCAGCTTAGCCATACCGAGTGAAGCTTTCTTT
>16|-|TRBJ2-1|TRBV5-1|once
CASSLGGASSYNEQFF
TGCGCCAGCAGCTTGGGGGGGGCGAGCTCCTACAATGAGCAGTTCTTC
>16|TRBD2|TRBJ2-3|TRBV5-1|-
CASGTSGRPSTDTQYF
TGCGCCAGCGGAACTAGCGGGAGGCCCAGCACAGATACGCAGTATTTT
>15|-|TRBJ1-1|TRBV6-8|few
CASSYLGTSSTEAFF
TGTGCCAGCAGTTACCTCGGGACGTCAAGCACTGAAGCTTTCTTT
>13|-|TRBJ1-2|TRBV1|-
CASSQDPIYGYTF
TGCGCCAGCAGCCAAGACCCGATCTATGGCTACACCTTC
>13|-|TRBJ1-1|TRBV18|-
CASSPTLNTEAFF
TGTGCCAGCTCACCAACCCTGAACACTGAAGCTTTCTTT
>19|-|TRBJ2-6|TRBV9|few
CASSGRKAGELSGANVLTF
TGTGCCAGCAGCGGCAGGAAGGCAGGGGAATTATCTGGGGCCAACGTCCTGACTTTC
>14|TRBD1|TRBJ2-3|TRBV6-8|-
CASSPGTGIDTQYF
TGTGCCAGCAGTCCCGGGACAGGGATAGATACGCAGTATTTT
>12|-|TRBJ2-7|TRBV29-1|-
CSYYSSSYEQYF
TGCAGCTATTACTCAAGCTCCTACGAGCAGTACTTC
>14|TRBD1|TRBJ1-1|TRBV6-8|-
CASSYDRGRTEAFF
TGTGCCAGCAGTTACGACAGGGGGCGAACTGAAGCTTTCTTT
>13|TRBD1|TRBJ2-2|TRBV29-1|few
CSGGQGDTGELFF
TGCAGCGGGGGACAGGGGGATACCGGGGAGCTGTTTTTT
>14|-|TRBJ2-2|TRBV28|-
CASSPSVPGGELFF
TGTGCCAGCAGTCCGTCAGTTCCGGGAGGGGAGCTGTTTTTT
>14|TRBD1|TRBJ1-3|TRBV11-3|few
CASSRGQGGNTIYF
TGTGCCAGCAGCCGTGGACAGGGGGGAAACACCATATATTTT
>15|-|TRBJ2-2|TRBV10-3|few
CAISEVTGDTGELFF
TGTGCCATCAGTGAGGTGACAGGAGACACCGGGGAGCTGTTTTTT
>15|TRBD2|TRBJ2-3|TRBV11-3|few
CASSPTSGRTDTQYF
TGTGCCAGCAGCCCAACTAGCGGGCGCACAGATACGCAGTATTTT
>14|-|TRBJ1-1|TRBV11-3|few
CASSRQELNTEAFF
TGTGCCAGCAGCCGACAGGAACTGAACACTGAAGCTTTCTTT
>14|-|TRBJ1-5|TRBV9|few
CASSVSGENQPQHF
TGTGCCAGCAGCGTAAGTGGGGAAAATCAGCCCCAGCATTTT
>16|TRBD1|TRBJ1-4|TRBV28|-
CASSSYVQGGNSLLFF
TGTGCCAGCAGTTCCTATGTGCAGGGGGGGAATAGTTTACTGTTTTTT
>15|-|TRBJ2-3|TRBV7-6|few
CASSLGTGFTDTQYF
TGTGCCAGCAGCTTAGGGACCGGGTTCACAGATACGCAGTATTTT
>14|-|TRBJ1-1|TRBV11-3|-
CASSLHLMNTEAFF
TGTGCCAGCAGCTTGCACTTAATGAACACTGAAGCTTTCTTT
>14|TRBD1|TRBJ1-5|TRBV9|few
CASSGQGVHQPQHF
TGTGCCAGCTCAGGGCAGGGGGTACATCAGCCCCAGCATTTT
>15|-|TRBJ1-4|TRBV18|few
CASSADRATNEKLFF
TGTGCCAGCTCAGCCGATAGAGCAACTAATGAAAAACTGTTTTTT
>19|TRBD1|TRBJ2-6|TRBV15|once
CATSRDSRQGATGANVLTF
TGTGCCACCAGCAGAGATAGTAGGCAGGGGGCTACTGGGGCCAACGTCCTGACTTTC
>14|-|TRBJ2-3|TRBV19|once
CASSIEGARDTQYF
TGTGCCAGTAGTATAGAGGGGGCCAGGGATACGCAGTATTTT
>14|TRBD2|TRBJ2-1|TRBV19|-
CASSRLAADNEQFF
TGTGCCAGTAGCCGACTAGCGGCTGACAATGAGCAGTTCTTC
>12|-|TRBJ1-4|TRBV30|-
CAWRAGPEKLFF
TGTGCCTGGCGGGCAGGTCCCGAAAAACTGTTTTTT
>12|-|TRBJ2-2|TRBV6-8|-
CASRPGPGELFF
TGTGCCAGCAGACCGGGTCCCGGGGAGCTGTTTTTT
>14|-|TRBJ1-2|TRBV11-3|medium-sized
CASSLGPLGGGYTF
TGTGCCAGCAGCTTGGGACCCCTAGGAGGGGGCTACACCTTC
>15|TRBD2|TRBJ2-2|TRBV6-8|medium-sized
CATGSLAGGPGELFF
TGTGCCACAGGAAGCCTAGCGGGAGGGCCCGGGGAGCTGTTTTTT
>12|-|TRBJ2-2|TRBV29-1|once
CSGYANTGELFF
TGCAGCGGATACGCGAACACCGGGGAGCTGTTTTTT
>16|TRBD1|TRBJ2-7|TRBV11-3|medium-sized
CASSNPRTGRSYEQYF
TGTGCCAGCAGCAACCCTCGGACAGGGAGATCCTACGAGCAGTACTTC
>14|-|TRBJ2-3|TRBV9|few
CASSSRDLTDTQYF
TGTGCCAGCAGCTCCCGGGACCTCACAGATACGCAGTATTTT
>13|TRBD1|TRBJ2-7|TRBV19|once
CASKAGQGSEQYF
TGTGCCAGTAAGGCGGGACAGGGGTCCGAGCAGTACTTC
>17|TRBD2|TRBJ2-1|TRBV9|few
CASSLGPIAGVSNEQFF
TGTGCCAGCAGTCTAGGACCAATAGCGGGAGTCTCGAATGAGCAGTTCTTC
>14|TRBD1|TRBJ1-1|TRBV18|-
CASSPDRLNTEAFF
TGTGCCAGCTCGCCGGACAGGTTGAACACTGAAGCTTTCTTT
>18|TRBD1|TRBJ1-4|TRBV4-1|-
CASSQPPGGTGYYEKLFF
TGCGCCAGCAGCCAACCCCCAGGGGGCACGGGCTATTATGAAAAACTGTTTTTT
>13|TRBD1|TRBJ1-5|TRBV2|-
CASSPGQFQPQHF
TGTGCCAGCAGTCCGGGACAGTTTCAGCCCCAGCATTTT
>15|-|TRBJ1-5|TRBV11-3|medium-sized
CASSLDGGANQPQHF
TGTGCCAGCAGCTTAGACGGGGGCGCCAATCAGCCCCAGCATTTT
>14|TRBD1|TRBJ1-1|TRBV11-3|few
CASSRDRGNTEAFF
TGTGCCAGCAGCCGGGACAGGGGGAACACTGAAGCTTTCTTT